This T cell receptor (beta chain) was captured by sequencing in a study of blood T cells in healthy people across ages. Findings and limits, study-wide: Researchers deemed the diversity estimates from one million T cells underestimates. The percentage of naive T cells correlated strongly with TCR beta diversity.

The CDR3 has 13 residues. With 0 bases removed from V and 10 bases from J, the gap between germline ends came to 13 bases. Germline CDR1 SGHDT, CDR2 YYEEEE. The people who gave samples were healthy Caucasians from Russia, aged roughly 6 to 100. This clonotype was counted only a few times. As yet, its antigen is unknown. Through a sample-barcoded 5' primer and a J-beta primer mix, a second PCR was run for about 6 to 11 cycles. One entry per CDR3 protein results from TCRdb running MiXCR on the 5' RACE reads. This table holds more than 750,000 distinct CDR3 sequences, about 27% found once. These data also formed part of another study, on T cells of mothers and their children. That work adds: Each child contributed some 3 million TCR beta CDR3 reads, while each mother contributed over 8.5 million.

This sequence was found in a middle-aged woman in good health. J is TRBJ1-2 and V is TRBV5-6, with D possibly being TRBD1 (6 bases). Sequenced input: blood. The CDR3 nucleotides read TGTGCCAGCAGCTTGGGGGACAAATCAATCTACACCTTC. It translates to CASSLGDKSIYTF.